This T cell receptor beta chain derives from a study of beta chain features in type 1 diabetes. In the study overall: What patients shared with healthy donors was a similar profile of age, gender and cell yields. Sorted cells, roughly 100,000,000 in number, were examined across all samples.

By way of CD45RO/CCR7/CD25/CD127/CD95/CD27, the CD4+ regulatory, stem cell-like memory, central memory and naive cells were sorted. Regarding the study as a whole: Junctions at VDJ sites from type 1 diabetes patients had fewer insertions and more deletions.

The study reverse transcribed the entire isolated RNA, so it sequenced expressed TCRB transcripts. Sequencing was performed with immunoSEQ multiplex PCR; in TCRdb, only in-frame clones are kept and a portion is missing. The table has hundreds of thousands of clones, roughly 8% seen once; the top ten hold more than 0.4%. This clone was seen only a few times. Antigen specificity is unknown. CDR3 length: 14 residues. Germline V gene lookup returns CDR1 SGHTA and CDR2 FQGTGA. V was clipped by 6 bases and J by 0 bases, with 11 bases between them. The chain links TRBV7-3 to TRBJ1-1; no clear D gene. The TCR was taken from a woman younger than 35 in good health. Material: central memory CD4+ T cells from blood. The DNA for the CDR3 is TGTGCCAGCAGGGAAGGGCCGGTGAACACTGAAGCTTTCTTT. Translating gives CASREGPVNTEAFF.